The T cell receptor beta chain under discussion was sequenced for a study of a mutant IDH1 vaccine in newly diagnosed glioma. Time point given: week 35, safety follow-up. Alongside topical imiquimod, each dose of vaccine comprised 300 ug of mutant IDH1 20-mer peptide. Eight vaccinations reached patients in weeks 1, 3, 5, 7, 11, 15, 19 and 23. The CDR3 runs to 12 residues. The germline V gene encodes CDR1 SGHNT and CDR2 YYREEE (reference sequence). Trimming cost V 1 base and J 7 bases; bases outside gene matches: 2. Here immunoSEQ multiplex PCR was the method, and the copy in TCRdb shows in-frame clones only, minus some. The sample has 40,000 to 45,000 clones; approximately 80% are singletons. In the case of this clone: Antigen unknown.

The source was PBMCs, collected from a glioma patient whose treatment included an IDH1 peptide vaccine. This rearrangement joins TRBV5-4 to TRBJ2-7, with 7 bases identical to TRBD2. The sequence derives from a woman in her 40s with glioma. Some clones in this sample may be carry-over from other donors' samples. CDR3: CASSLLAAEQYF. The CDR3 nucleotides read TGTGCCAGCAGCTTGCTAGCGGCTGAGCAGTACTTC. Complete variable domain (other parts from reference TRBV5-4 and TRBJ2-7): ETGVTQSPTHLIKTRGQQVTLRCSSQSGHNTVSWYQQALGQGPQFIFQYYREEENGRGNFPPRFSGLQFPNYSSELNVNALELDDSALYLCASSLLAAEQYFGPGTRLTVT.